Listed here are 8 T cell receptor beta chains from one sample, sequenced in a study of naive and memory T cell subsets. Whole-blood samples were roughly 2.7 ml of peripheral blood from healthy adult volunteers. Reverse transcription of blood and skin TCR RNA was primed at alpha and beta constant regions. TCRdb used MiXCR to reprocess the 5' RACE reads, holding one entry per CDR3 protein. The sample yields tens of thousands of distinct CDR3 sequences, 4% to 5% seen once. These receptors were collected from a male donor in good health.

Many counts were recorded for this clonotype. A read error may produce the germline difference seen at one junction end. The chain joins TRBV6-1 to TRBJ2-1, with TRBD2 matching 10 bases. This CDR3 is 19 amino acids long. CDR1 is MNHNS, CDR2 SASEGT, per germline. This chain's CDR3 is CVSLPGFSLAGDSYNEQFF. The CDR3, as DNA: TGTGTCAGCCTCCCTGGGTTTAGTCTAGCGGGAGACTCCTACAATGAGCAGTTCTTC.

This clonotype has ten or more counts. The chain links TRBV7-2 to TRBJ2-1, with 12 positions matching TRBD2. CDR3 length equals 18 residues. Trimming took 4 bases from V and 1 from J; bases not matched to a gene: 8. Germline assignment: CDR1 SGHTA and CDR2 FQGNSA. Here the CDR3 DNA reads TGTGCCAGCAGCTACTCGATCGGGACTAGCGGGTCCTACAATGAGCAGTTCTTC. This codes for CASSYSIGTSGSYNEQFF.

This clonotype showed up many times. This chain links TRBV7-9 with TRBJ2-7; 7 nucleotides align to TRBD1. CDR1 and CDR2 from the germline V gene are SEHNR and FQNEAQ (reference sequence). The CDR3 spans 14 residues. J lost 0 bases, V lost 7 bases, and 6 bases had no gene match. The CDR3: CASTRDSVSYEQYF. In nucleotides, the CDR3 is TGTGCCAGCACACGGGACAGTGTCTCCTACGAGCAGTACTTC.

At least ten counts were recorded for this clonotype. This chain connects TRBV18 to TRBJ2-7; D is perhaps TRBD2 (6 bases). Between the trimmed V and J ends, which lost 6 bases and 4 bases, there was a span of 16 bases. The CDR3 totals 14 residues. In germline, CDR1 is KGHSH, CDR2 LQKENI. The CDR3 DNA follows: TGTGCCAGCTCCCCGCGGGGCGCGGAATACGAGCAGTACTTC. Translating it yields CASSPRGAEYEQYF. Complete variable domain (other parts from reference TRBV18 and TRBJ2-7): NAGVMQNPRHLVRRRGQEARLRCSPMKGHSHVYWYRQLPEEGLKFMVYLQKENIIDESGMPKERFSAEFPKEGPSILRIQQVVRGDSAAYFCASSPRGAEYEQYFGPGTRLTVT.

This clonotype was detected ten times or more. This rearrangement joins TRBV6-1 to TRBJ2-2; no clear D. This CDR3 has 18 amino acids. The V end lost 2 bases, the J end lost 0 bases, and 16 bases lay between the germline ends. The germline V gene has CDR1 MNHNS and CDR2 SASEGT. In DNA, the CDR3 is TGTGCCAGCAGTGAACGACGATTAGGCAGATCGAACACCGGGGAGCTGTTTTTT. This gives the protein CASSERRLGRSNTGELFF.

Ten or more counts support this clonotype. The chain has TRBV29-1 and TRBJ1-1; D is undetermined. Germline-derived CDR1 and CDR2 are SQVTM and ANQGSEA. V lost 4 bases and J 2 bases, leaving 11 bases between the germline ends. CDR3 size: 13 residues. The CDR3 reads CSVGPGLNTEAFF. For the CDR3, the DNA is TGCAGCGTTGGACCTGGTCTTAACACTGAAGCTTTCTTT. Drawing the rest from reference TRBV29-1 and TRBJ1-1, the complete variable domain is SAVISQKPSRDICQRGTSLTIQCQVDSQVTMMFWYRQQPGQSLTLIATANQGSEATYESGFVIDKFPISRPNLTFSTLTVSNMSPEDSSIYLCSVGPGLNTEAFFGQGTRLTVV.

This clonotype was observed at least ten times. The CDR3 nucleotides read TGCGCCAGCAGTTGGGGGGTTGGGAGGGGAGGTGGGGCCAACGTCCTGACTTTC. Protein product: CASSWGVGRGGGANVLTF. This chain joins TRBV4-1 and TRBJ2-6; TRBD2 matches 7 bases. Trimming removed 6 bases from V and 3 bases from J; junction bases left unmatched: 14. CDR3 length: 18 residues. Germline assignment: CDR1 MGHRA and CDR2 YSYEKL.

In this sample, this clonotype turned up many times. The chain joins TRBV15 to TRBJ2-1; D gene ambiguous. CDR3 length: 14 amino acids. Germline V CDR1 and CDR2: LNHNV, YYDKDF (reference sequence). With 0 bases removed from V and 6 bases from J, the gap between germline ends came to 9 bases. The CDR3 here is CATSRELSLNEQFF. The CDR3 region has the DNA TGTGCCACCAGCAGAGAATTATCCCTCAATGAGCAGTTCTTC.